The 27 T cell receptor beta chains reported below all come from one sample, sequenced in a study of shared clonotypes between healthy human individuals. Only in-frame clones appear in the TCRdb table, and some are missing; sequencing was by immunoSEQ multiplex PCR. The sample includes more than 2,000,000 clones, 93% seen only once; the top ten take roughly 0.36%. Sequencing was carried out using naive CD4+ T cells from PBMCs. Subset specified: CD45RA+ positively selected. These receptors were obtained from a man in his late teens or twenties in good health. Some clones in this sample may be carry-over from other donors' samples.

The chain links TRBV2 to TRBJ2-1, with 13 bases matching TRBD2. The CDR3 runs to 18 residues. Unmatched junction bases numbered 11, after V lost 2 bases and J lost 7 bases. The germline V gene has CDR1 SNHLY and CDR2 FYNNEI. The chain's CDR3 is CASSERRTLAGGYNEQFF. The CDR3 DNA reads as TGTGCCAGCAGTGAACGCCGCACACTAGCGGGAGGGTATAATGAGCAGTTCTTC.

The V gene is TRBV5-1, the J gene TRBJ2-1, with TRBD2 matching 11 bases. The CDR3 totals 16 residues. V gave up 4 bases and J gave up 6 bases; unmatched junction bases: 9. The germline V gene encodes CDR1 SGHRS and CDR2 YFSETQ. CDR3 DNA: TGCGCCAGCAGCGCTCGGCCGGGACTAGCGGCCAATGAGCAGTTCTTC. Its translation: CASSARPGLAANEQFF.

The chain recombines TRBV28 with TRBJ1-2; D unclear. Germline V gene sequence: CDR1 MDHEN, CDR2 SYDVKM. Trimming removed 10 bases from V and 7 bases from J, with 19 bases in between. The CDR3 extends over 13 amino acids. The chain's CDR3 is CATLNGLRGGYTF. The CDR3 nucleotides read TGTGCCACCTTGAACGGCCTGAGAGGTGGCTACACCTTC.

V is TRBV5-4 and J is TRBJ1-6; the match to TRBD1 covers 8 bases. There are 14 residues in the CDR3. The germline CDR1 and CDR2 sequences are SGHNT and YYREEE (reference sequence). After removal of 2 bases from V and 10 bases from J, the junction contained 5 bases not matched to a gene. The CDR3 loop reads CASSLDRGRSPLHF. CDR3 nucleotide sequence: TGTGCCAGCAGCTTAGACAGGGGTCGGTCACCCCTCCACTTT.

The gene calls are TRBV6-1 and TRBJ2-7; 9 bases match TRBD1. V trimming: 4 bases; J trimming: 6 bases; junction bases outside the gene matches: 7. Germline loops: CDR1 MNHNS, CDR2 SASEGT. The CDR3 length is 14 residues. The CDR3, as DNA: TGTGCCAGCAGTGGTCGGACAGGGGTCCTCGAGCAGTACTTC. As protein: CASSGRTGVLEQYF.

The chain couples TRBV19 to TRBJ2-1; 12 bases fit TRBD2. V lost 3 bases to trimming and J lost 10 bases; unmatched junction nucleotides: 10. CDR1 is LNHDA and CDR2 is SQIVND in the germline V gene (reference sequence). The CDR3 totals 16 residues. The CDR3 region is CASSIETSGSAREQFF. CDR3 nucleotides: TGTGCCAGTAGTATCGAGACTAGCGGGAGTGCAAGGGAGCAGTTCTTC.

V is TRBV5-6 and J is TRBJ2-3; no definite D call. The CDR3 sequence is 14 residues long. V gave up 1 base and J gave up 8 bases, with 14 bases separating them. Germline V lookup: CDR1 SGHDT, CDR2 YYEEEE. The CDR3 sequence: CASSLWQARATQYF. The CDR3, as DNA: TGTGCCAGCAGCTTGTGGCAGGCCAGAGCTACGCAGTATTTT.

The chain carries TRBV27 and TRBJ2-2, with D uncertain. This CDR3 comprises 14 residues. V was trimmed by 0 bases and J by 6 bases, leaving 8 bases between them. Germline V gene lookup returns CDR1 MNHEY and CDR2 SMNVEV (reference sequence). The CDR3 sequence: CASSLSRPSGELFF. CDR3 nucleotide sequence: TGTGCCAGCAGTTTATCGAGGCCCTCCGGGGAGCTGTTTTTT.

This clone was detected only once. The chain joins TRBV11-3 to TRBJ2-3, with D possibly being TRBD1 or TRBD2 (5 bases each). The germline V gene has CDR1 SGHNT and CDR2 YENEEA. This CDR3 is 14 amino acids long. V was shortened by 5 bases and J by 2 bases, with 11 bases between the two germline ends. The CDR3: CASSEGRYTDTQYF. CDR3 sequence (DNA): TGTGCCAGCAGCGAGGGGAGATACACAGATACGCAGTATTTT.

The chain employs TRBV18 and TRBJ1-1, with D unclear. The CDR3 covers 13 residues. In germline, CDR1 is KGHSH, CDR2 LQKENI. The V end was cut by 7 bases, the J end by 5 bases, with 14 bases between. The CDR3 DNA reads TGTGCCAGCTTACTAAATATGCTTACTGAAGCTTTCTTT. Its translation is CASLLNMLTEAFF.

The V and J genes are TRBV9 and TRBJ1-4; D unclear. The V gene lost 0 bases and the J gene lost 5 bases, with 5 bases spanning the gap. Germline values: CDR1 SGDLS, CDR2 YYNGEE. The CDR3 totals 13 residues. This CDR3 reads CASSVEENEKLFF. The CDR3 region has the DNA TGTGCCAGCAGCGTAGAAGAGAATGAAAAACTGTTTTTT.

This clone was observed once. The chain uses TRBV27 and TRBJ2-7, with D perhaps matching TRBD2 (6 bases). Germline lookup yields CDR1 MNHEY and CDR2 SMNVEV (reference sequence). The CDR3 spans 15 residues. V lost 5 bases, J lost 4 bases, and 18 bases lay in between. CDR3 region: CASSPEGWRGYEQYF. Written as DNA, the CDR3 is TGTGCCAGCAGTCCAGAAGGTTGGAGGGGTTACGAGCAGTACTTC.

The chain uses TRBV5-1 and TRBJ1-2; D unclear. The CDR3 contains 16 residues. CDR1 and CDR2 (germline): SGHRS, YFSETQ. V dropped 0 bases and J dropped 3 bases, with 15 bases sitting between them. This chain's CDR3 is CASSLDTANGYYGYTF. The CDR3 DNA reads TGCGCCAGCAGCTTGGATACAGCGAACGGGTACTATGGCTACACCTTC.

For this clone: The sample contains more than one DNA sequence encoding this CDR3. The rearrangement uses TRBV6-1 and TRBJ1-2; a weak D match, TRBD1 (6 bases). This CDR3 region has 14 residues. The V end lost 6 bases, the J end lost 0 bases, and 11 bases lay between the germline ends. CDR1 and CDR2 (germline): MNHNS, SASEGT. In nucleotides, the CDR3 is TGTGCCAGCAGCGAGACAGGAGCTAACTATGGCTACACCTTC. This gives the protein CASSETGANYGYTF.

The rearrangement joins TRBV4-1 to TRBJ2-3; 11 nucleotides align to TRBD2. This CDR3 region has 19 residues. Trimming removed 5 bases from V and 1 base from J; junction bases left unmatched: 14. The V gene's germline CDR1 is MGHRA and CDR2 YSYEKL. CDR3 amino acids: CASSSPGTSGLPGTDTQYF. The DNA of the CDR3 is TGCGCCAGCAGCTCACCCGGGACTAGCGGCCTCCCTGGCACAGATACGCAGTATTTT.

The CDR3 is CASKQGVYTGELFF. CDR3 DNA: TGTGCCAGCAAACAGGGGGTTTATACCGGGGAGCTGTTTTTT. This rearrangement joins TRBV6-4 to TRBJ2-2, with 8 bases matching TRBD1. The junction had 6 bases not matched to a gene; V was cut back by 7 bases and J by 5 bases. From germline, CDR1 is MRHNA and CDR2 SNTAGT. This CDR3 is 14 amino acids long.

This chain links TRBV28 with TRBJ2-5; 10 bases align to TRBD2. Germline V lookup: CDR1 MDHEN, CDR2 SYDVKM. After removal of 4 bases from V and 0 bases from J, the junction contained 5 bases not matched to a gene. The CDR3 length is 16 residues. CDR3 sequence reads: CASSWTSGRYQETQYF. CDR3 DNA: TGTGCCAGCAGTTGGACTAGCGGAAGGTACCAAGAGACCCAGTACTTC.

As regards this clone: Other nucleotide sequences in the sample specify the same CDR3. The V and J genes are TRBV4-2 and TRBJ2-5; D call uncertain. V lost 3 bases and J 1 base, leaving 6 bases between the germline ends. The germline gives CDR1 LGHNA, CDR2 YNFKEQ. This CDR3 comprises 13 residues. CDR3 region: CASSQGPQETQYF. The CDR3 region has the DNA TGTGCCAGCAGCCAGGGCCCCCAAGAGACCCAGTACTTC.

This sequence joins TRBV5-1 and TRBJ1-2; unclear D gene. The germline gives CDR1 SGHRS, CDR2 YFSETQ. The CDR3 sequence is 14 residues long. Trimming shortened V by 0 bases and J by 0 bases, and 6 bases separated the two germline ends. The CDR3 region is CASSLATANYGYTF. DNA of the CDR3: TGCGCCAGCAGCTTGGCCACAGCTAACTATGGCTACACCTTC.

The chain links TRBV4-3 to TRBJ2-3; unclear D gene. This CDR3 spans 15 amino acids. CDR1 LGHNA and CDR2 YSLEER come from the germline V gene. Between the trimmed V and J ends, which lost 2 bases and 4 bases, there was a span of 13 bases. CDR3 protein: CASSQQAGIPDTQYF. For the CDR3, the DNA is TGCGCCAGCAGCCAACAGGCCGGTATTCCAGATACGCAGTATTTT.

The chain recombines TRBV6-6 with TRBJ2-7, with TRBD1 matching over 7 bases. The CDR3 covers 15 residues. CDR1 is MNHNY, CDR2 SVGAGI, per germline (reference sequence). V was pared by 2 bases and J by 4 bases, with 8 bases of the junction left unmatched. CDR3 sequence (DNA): TGTGCCAGCAGTTACAGAGAAGGGGGCGCTTACGAGCAGTACTTC. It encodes CASSYREGGAYEQYF.

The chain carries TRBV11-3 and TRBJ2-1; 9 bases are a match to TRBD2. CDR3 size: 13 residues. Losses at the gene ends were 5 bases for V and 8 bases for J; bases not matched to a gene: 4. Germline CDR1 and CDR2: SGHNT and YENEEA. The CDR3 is CASSPLAGHEQFF. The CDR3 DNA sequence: TGTGCCAGCAGCCCCCTAGCGGGGCATGAGCAGTTCTTC.

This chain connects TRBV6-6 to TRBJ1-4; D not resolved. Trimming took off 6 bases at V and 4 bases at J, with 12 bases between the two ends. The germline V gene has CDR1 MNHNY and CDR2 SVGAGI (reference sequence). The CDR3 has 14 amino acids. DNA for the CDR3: TGTGCCAGCAGCTCCGGACGGGTTAATGAAAAACTGTTTTTT. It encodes CASSSGRVNEKLFF.

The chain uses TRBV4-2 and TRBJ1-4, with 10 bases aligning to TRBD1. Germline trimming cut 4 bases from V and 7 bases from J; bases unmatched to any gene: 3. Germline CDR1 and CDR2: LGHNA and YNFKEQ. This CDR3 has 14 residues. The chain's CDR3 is CASSRGQGGEKLFF. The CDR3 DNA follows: TGTGCCAGCAGCCGCGGACAGGGGGGTGAAAAACTGTTTTTT.

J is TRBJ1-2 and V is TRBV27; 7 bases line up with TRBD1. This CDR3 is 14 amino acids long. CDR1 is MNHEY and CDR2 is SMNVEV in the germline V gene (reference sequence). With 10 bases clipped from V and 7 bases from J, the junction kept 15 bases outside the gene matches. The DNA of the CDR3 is TGTGCCACCCTATCGGACAGGTTCGGTGGTGGCTACACCTTC. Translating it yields CATLSDRFGGGYTF.

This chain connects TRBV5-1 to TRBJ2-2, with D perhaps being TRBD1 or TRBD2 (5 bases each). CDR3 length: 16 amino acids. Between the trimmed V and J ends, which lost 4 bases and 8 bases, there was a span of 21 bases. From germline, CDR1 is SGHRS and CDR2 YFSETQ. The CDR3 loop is CASSALRDGLEGELFF. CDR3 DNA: TGCGCCAGCAGCGCCCTTCGGGACGGTTTAGAAGGGGAGCTGTTTTTT.

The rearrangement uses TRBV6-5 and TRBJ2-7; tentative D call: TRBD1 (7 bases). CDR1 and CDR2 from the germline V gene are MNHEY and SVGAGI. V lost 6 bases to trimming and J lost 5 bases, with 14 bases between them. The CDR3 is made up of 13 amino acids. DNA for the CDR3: TGTGCCAGCAGGCGGGGACAGTCCAACGAGCAGTACTTC. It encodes CASRRGQSNEQYF.